Presented here are 26 T cell receptor beta chains from one specimen sequenced in a study of blood T cell repertoires in COVID-19. Method: immunoSEQ multiplex PCR; TCRdb's copy keeps in-frame clones and lacks some. The data hold approximately 350,000 clones, with around 83% observed a single time. Specimen: PBMCs or T cells enriched from blood (not recorded which). These receptors were collected from a woman in her 50s who had recovered from COVID-19.

The V gene is TRBV27, the J gene TRBJ1-5, with TRBD1 as a possible D gene (5 bases). V gave up 4 bases and J gave up 2 bases, with 15 bases separating them. This CDR3 region has 16 residues. The germline CDR1 and CDR2 sequences are MNHEY and SMNVEV (reference sequence). CDR3 nucleotides: TGTGCCAGCAGTTCCGGGGGGTCGAGCGGCAATCAGCCCCAGCATTTT. As protein: CASSSGGSSGNQPQHF.

The chain is built from TRBV5-1 and TRBJ2-7; TRBD2 is a possible D gene (6 bases). The V gene's germline CDR1 is SGHRS and CDR2 YFSETQ. The ends were cut back, 0 bases at V and 2 bases at J, with 12 bases in the middle. The CDR3 has 15 residues. CDR3 in DNA: TGCGCCAGCAGCTTGGGCGGGGTCCGTACCTACGAGCAGTACTTC. Translation: CASSLGGVRTYEQYF.

CDR3 region: CASSFDREIQFF. The CDR3 DNA follows: TGTGCCAGTAGTTTTGACAGGGAAATCCAGTTCTTC. The chain is built from TRBV19 and TRBJ2-1, with 7 bases fitting TRBD1. This CDR3 contains 12 residues. The germline V gene has CDR1 LNHDA and CDR2 SQIVND (reference sequence). The V gene end was trimmed by 5 bases and the J gene end by 13 bases; junction bases not matched to a gene: 8.

The V call is TRBV3-1 (or the pseudogene TRBV3-2), the J call TRBJ2-7; the D is unclear. CDR1 LGHDT and CDR2 YNNKEL come from the germline V gene (reference sequence). The V end was cut by 1 base, the J end by 6 bases, with 10 bases between. The CDR3 spans 13 residues. CDR3 residues: CASSQGVASEQYF. The CDR3 DNA follows: TGTGCCAGCAGCCAAGGGGTAGCCTCCGAGCAGTACTTC.

The V call is TRBV19, the J call TRBJ1-1; the D is unclear. This CDR3 is 14 amino acids long. V shed 5 bases and J shed 1 base, with 11 bases lying between them. Germline CDR1 reads LNHDA; CDR2 reads SQIVND (reference sequence). CDR3 amino acids: CASSPPTQNTEAFF. CDR3 bases: TGTGCCAGTAGTCCCCCAACTCAGAACACTGAAGCTTTCTTT.

The chain couples TRBV27 to TRBJ1-1; a weak D match, TRBD1 (5 bases). V lost 5 bases to trimming and J lost 2 bases, with 9 bases between them. CDR3 length equals 13 residues. Germline CDR1 MNHEY, CDR2 SMNVEV (reference sequence). Here the CDR3 reads CASSLDSNTEAFF. CDR3 coding DNA: TGTGCCAGCAGTCTCGACAGTAACACTGAAGCTTTCTTT.

The chain has TRBV6-5 and TRBJ1-2; the match to TRBD1 covers 8 bases. Trimming took 2 bases from V and 7 from J; bases not matched to a gene: 12. The CDR3 runs to 16 residues. CDR1 and CDR2 from the germline V gene are MNHEY and SVGAGI. Here the CDR3 reads CASSYTIGQGISGYTF. The CDR3 DNA reads TGTGCCAGCAGTTACACTATCGGACAGGGAATATCTGGCTACACCTTC.

This chain uses TRBV9 with TRBJ2-1, with D perhaps TRBD2 (5 bases). From germline, CDR1 is SGDLS and CDR2 YYNGEE. Trimming left V 3 bases short and J 1 base short, with 17 bases between. This CDR3 spans 17 amino acids. The CDR3 coding sequence is TGTGCCAGCAGCGCTCCCCTCAGCGGCCAATCCTACAATGAGCAGTTCTTC. This encodes CASSAPLSGQSYNEQFF. Filled out from reference TRBV9 and TRBJ2-1, the complete variable domain reads DSGVTQTPKHLITATGQRVTLRCSPRSGDLSVYWYQQSLDQGLQFLIQYYNGEERAKGNILERFSAQQFPDLHSELNLSSLELGDSALYFCASSAPLSGQSYNEQFFGPGTRLTVL.

This chain uses TRBV29-1 with TRBJ1-2; 9 bases align to TRBD1. This CDR3 is 14 amino acids long. V lost 7 bases to trimming and J lost 8 bases; unmatched junction nucleotides: 14. Germline CDR1 is SQVTM and CDR2 is ANQGSEA. The CDR3 loop reads CSARATGTGQGYTF. In nucleotides, the CDR3 is TGCAGCGCCCGAGCCACCGGGACAGGGCAGGGCTACACCTTC.

The chain combines TRBV3-1 (or the pseudogene TRBV3-2) with TRBJ2-7; TRBD2 might be the D (6 bases). Germline CDR1 is LGHDT and CDR2 is YNNKEL (reference sequence). The CDR3 consists of 16 residues. Trimming cost V 3 bases and J 4 bases, with 19 bases left between them. The CDR3 sequence: CASSQGSGPLGYEQYF. The CDR3 coding sequence is TGTGCCAGCAGCCAGGGTAGCGGACCCTTGGGATACGAGCAGTACTTC.

This clone was counted between two and nine times. This chain connects TRBV5-1 to TRBJ1-5; 7 bases match TRBD1. CDR1 and CDR2 (germline): SGHRS, YFSETQ. There are 13 residues in the CDR3. V shed 2 bases and J 5 bases; nucleotides not matched to a gene: 1. CDR3 region: CASSLGGDQPQHF. The CDR3 bases are TGCGCCAGCAGCTTAGGGGGCGATCAGCCCCAGCATTTT. Variable domain in full (rest from reference TRBV5-1 and TRBJ1-5): KAGVTQTPRYLIKTRGQQVTLSCSPISGHRSVSWYQQTPGQGLQFLFEYFSETQRNKGNFPGRFSGRQFSNSRSEMNVSTLELGDSALYLCASSLGGDQPQHFGDGTRLSIL.

V and J are TRBV6-1 and TRBJ2-3; 7 bases agree with TRBD1. The V segment lost 2 bases and the J segment 5 bases; nucleotides outside the gene matches: 7. There are 15 residues in the CDR3. Per germline, CDR1 MNHNS and CDR2 SASEGT. The CDR3 loop is CASSEPGRGIDTQYF. CDR3 DNA: TGTGCCAGCAGTGAACCGGGCAGGGGGATAGATACGCAGTATTTT.

This clone was seen only once. The chain is built from TRBV3-1 (or the pseudogene TRBV3-2) and TRBJ1-2; 7 bases are shared with TRBD1. After removal of 4 bases from V and 7 bases from J, the junction contained 6 bases not matched to a gene. The germline gives CDR1 LGHDT, CDR2 YNNKEL (reference sequence). CDR3 length: 13 residues. As DNA, the CDR3 is TGTGCCAGCAGCCTCGGGCAGGGGGGTGGCTACACCTTC. Its translation is CASSLGQGGGYTF.

In nucleotides, the CDR3 is TGTGCCAGCAGCCGCGGACAGAACTATGGCTACACCTTC. It is translated as CASSRGQNYGYTF. The chain carries TRBV3-1 (or the pseudogene TRBV3-2) and TRBJ1-2; a weak D match, TRBD1 (6 bases). The CDR3 contains 13 residues. Trimming removed 4 bases from V and 2 bases from J, with 8 bases in between. Germline values: CDR1 LGHDT, CDR2 YNNKEL (reference sequence).

The chain combines TRBV7-9 with TRBJ1-2, with 7 bases that match TRBD1. CDR3 length: 14 amino acids. V dropped 1 base and J dropped 7; count of bases not matched to a gene: 6. Per germline, CDR1 SEHNR and CDR2 FQNEAQ (reference sequence). In DNA, the CDR3 is TGTGCCAGCAGCTTAGGACAGGGCCCCCTTGGCTACACCTTC. The encoded protein is CASSLGQGPLGYTF. Full variable domain (missing parts from reference TRBV7-9 and TRBJ1-2): DTGVSQNPRHKITKRGQNVTFRCDPISEHNRLYWYRQTLGQGPEFLTYFQNEAQLEKSRLLSDRFSAERPKGSFSTLEIQRTEQGDSAMYLCASSLGQGPLGYTFGSGTRLTVV.

V is TRBV6-5 and J is TRBJ1-1; D gene unclear. The CDR3 has 13 residues. Germline V gene data show CDR1 as MNHEY and CDR2 as SVGAGI. V lost 6 bases and J 11 bases, leaving 19 bases between the germline ends. CDR3 loop: CASRGLVGASAFF. The CDR3 DNA reads as TGTGCCAGCAGGGGCCTCGTCGGCGCGTCGGCTTTCTTT.

V usage is TRBV6-2 or TRBV6-3 and J usage is TRBJ1-1; no clear D. In germline, CDR1 is MNHEY, CDR2 SVGEGT. The CDR3 totals 17 residues. Trimming left V 6 bases short and J 3 bases short, with 23 bases between. The CDR3 protein is CASSSRYGAVGDTEAFF. The DNA of the CDR3 is TGTGCCAGCAGCTCCCGTTATGGCGCGGTGGGAGACACTGAAGCTTTCTTT.

The chain recombines TRBV29-1 with TRBJ1-1; 11 bases agree with TRBD1. Germline V gene sequence: CDR1 SQVTM, CDR2 ANQGSEA. Losses at the gene ends were 6 bases for V and 4 bases for J; bases not matched to a gene: 10. The CDR3 spans 15 residues. The CDR3 coding sequence is TGCAGCGTCACTCTGACCGGGACAGGGGGCACTGAAGCTTTCTTT. It encodes CSVTLTGTGGTEAFF.

This clone was recorded once. The J gene is TRBJ2-1, the V gene TRBV11-2, with D perhaps TRBD2 (5 bases). The V and J ends lost 0 bases and 10 bases respectively, with 13 bases between them. CDR3 length equals 14 residues. Germline lookup yields CDR1 SGHAT and CDR2 FQNNGV. In DNA form, the CDR3 reads TGTGCCAGCAGCTTAGACCCTAATCCGGGGGAGCAGTTCTTC. The encoded protein is CASSLDPNPGEQFF.

The chain has TRBV4-2 and TRBJ2-1, with 9 positions matching TRBD2. V was clipped by 1 base and J by 8 bases; unmatched bases: 9. The CDR3 contains 16 residues. The germline V gene encodes CDR1 LGHNA and CDR2 YNFKEQ. CDR3 region: CASSQVSAGGPYEQFF. DNA of the CDR3: TGTGCCAGCAGCCAAGTCTCGGCGGGAGGGCCTTATGAGCAGTTCTTC.

The V and J genes are TRBV7-9 and TRBJ2-3; 7 positions agree with TRBD1. The germline CDR1 and CDR2 sequences are SEHNR and FQNEAQ (reference sequence). The length of the CDR3 is 17 residues. Unmatched junction bases numbered 10, after V lost 2 bases and J lost 2 bases. CDR3 in amino acids: CASSLPPGQAPTDTQYF. DNA of the CDR3: TGTGCCAGCAGCTTACCCCCTGGACAGGCCCCCACAGATACGCAGTATTTT.

The V gene is TRBV7-9, the J gene TRBJ2-4; TRBD2 matches at 9 bases. Trimming took 10 bases from V and 0 from J; bases not matched to a gene: 7. From germline, CDR1 is SEHNR and CDR2 FQNEAQ (reference sequence). This CDR3 spans 15 amino acids. The CDR3 sequence: CATSSGGLAKNIQYF. The CDR3 DNA reads TGTGCCACCAGTAGCGGGGGACTAGCCAAAAACATTCAGTACTTC.

The rearrangement joins TRBV5-6 to TRBJ2-7; TRBD1 matches at 7 bases. The CDR3 totals 15 residues. Per germline, CDR1 SGHDT and CDR2 YYEEEE. V lost 4 bases to trimming and J lost 0 bases; unmatched junction nucleotides: 7. As DNA, the CDR3 is TGTGCCAGCAGCGCAACGGGACAGAACTCCTACGAGCAGTACTTC. This gives the protein CASSATGQNSYEQYF.

The rearrangement uses TRBV30 and TRBJ1-1, with 12 bases aligning to TRBD1. V trimming: 5 bases; J trimming: 8 bases; junction bases outside the gene matches: 15. Per germline, CDR1 GTSNPN and CDR2 SVGIG (reference sequence). The CDR3 loop spans 16 amino acids. The CDR3 DNA is TGTGCCTGGTCCGCCCGGGACAGGGGGCGATGGACGGAAGCTTTCTTT. Translation: CAWSARDRGRWTEAFF.

The J gene is TRBJ1-1, the V gene TRBV12-3 or TRBV12-4, with TRBD1 as a possible D gene (6 bases). V was clipped by 2 bases and J by 6 bases, with 10 bases between them. The CDR3 has 13 amino acids. The CDR3 sequence is CASSLQQGAEAFF. Written as DNA, the CDR3 is TGTGCCAGCAGTTTACAACAGGGCGCTGAAGCTTTCTTT.

This clone has only a few counts. Distinct nucleotide sequences in the sample also encode this CDR3. The V call is TRBV30, the J call TRBJ2-6; D is ambiguous. Germline V CDR1 and CDR2: GTSNPN, SVGIG (reference sequence). The CDR3 sequence is 13 residues long. Trimming took 3 bases from V and 0 from J, leaving 3 bases between them. The DNA of the CDR3 is TGTGCCTGGAGCAGCTCTGGGGCCAACGTCCTGACTTTC. Protein product: CAWSSSGANVLTF. The whole variable domain, filled in from reference TRBV30 and TRBJ2-6, reads SQTIHQWPATLVQPVGSPLSLECTVEGTSNPNLYWYRQAAGRGLQLLFYSVGIGQISSEVPQNLSASRPQDRQFILSSKKLLLSDSGFYLCAWSSSGANVLTFGAGSRLTVL.